This T cell receptor beta chain was obtained from a study of T-cell memory formation after mild COVID-19. Study-level results: Contracting CD4+ clones sat mainly in CM and EM; CD8+ in EMRA.

TCRdb called the 5' RACE reads again in MiXCR, with one record for every CDR3 protein. The data show roughly 620,000 distinct CDR3 sequences, over 15% seen once. About this clonotype itself: Its antigen is not identified.

CDR3 size: 14 residues. Per the germline V gene, CDR1 is MNHNY and CDR2 is SVGAGI (reference sequence). The ends were cut back, 7 bases at V and 0 bases at J, with 10 bases in the middle. The TCR sequence derives from an adult woman who had mild COVID-19 (a few samples of this study predate the infection). Cell type and time point are not known. Sequences were obtained from PBMCs or a T cell subset sorted from them (not recorded which). This chain connects TRBV6-6 to TRBJ1-3; no clear D gene. The CDR3 DNA reads as TGTGCCAGCACTTTACAAGACTCTGGAAACACCATATATTTT. It translates to CASTLQDSGNTIYF.